Listed below are T cell receptor beta chains from one sample, sequenced in a study of identical twins. TCRdb redid the calling of the 5' RACE reads with MiXCR, one entry per CDR3 protein. In the table there are 1.5 million to 2 million distinct CDR3 sequences, less than 40% of which are singletons. Specimen: cord blood. The receptors shown here come from a newborn girl in good health. CDR3s include the opening cysteine and the closing phenylalanine or tryptophan. Fields, in order: J gene, clone size, V gene, CDR3 protein. Expanded clones are given a class, and other clones once, few, many or no size at all.

j_gene: TRBJ2-4; abundance: -; v_gene: TRBV20-1; CDR3aa: CSASRGTRDNEQYF
j_gene: TRBJ2-3; abundance: few; v_gene: TRBV20-1; CDR3aa: CSARDDWTSGGPSTDTQYF
j_gene: TRBJ1-1; abundance: -; v_gene: TRBV12-3/TRBV12-4; CDR3aa: CASRDRGMNTEAFF
j_gene: TRBJ2-1; abundance: few; v_gene: TRBV29-1; CDR3aa: CSVGGLAALSSYNEQFF
j_gene: TRBJ1-2; abundance: many; v_gene: TRBV21-1; CDR3aa: CASSKAGYTF
j_gene: TRBJ2-1; abundance: few; v_gene: TRBV21-1; CDR3aa: CASSKWAARGASYNEQFF
j_gene: TRBJ1-2; abundance: few; v_gene: TRBV6-5; CDR3aa: CASSYSTTGYTF
j_gene: TRBJ1-5; abundance: many; v_gene: TRBV12-3/TRBV12-4; CDR3aa: CASSRGSQPQHF
j_gene: TRBJ2-3; abundance: few; v_gene: TRBV6-5; CDR3aa: CASSYEGARTDTQYF
j_gene: TRBJ1-2; abundance: -; v_gene: TRBV5-1; CDR3aa: CASSLDPSDYGYTF
j_gene: TRBJ2-1; abundance: -; v_gene: TRBV6-6; CDR3aa: CASIPGTTFYNEQFF
j_gene: TRBJ2-5; abundance: -; v_gene: TRBV12-3/TRBV12-4; CDR3aa: CASSFPMTGDPQETQYF
j_gene: TRBJ2-1; abundance: few; v_gene: TRBV4-2; CDR3aa: CASSQVVLGSYNEQFF
j_gene: TRBJ1-4; abundance: -; v_gene: TRBV10-3; CDR3aa: CAISEFGTGEGKLFF
j_gene: TRBJ2-7; abundance: -; v_gene: TRBV7-8; CDR3aa: CASSFKRGGGGFSYEQYF
j_gene: TRBJ1-2; abundance: -; v_gene: TRBV7-9; CDR3aa: CASSFLLGFNYGYTF
j_gene: TRBJ1-2; abundance: few; v_gene: TRBV20-1; CDR3aa: CSARERNGYTF
j_gene: TRBJ2-5; abundance: -; v_gene: TRBV13; CDR3aa: CASSLRGAYQRETQYF
j_gene: TRBJ2-4; abundance: -; v_gene: TRBV5-1; CDR3aa: CASSSEWGKNIQYF
j_gene: TRBJ1-5; abundance: -; v_gene: TRBV6-1; CDR3aa: CASSERPQGGKNQPQHF
j_gene: TRBJ2-1; abundance: few; v_gene: TRBV5-1; CDR3aa: CASSLATGGVGSSYNEQFF
j_gene: TRBJ2-1; abundance: -; v_gene: TRBV12-3/TRBV12-4; CDR3aa: CASSPTQSSYNEQFF
j_gene: TRBJ2-7; abundance: -; v_gene: TRBV7-2; CDR3aa: CASSYSGLGSYEQYF
j_gene: TRBJ1-2; abundance: few; v_gene: TRBV5-1; CDR3aa: CASSLNWKSGGAYGYTF
j_gene: TRBJ1-4; abundance: few; v_gene: TRBV2; CDR3aa: CASSGQAVPGEKLFF
j_gene: TRBJ2-5; abundance: many; v_gene: TRBV5-1; CDR3aa: CASSLGLREETQYF
j_gene: TRBJ2-7; abundance: few; v_gene: TRBV20-1; CDR3aa: CSARGVAGTYEQYF
j_gene: TRBJ2-3; abundance: many; v_gene: TRBV6-5; CDR3aa: CASSRRDRGTDTQYF
j_gene: TRBJ2-5; abundance: -; v_gene: TRBV7-9; CDR3aa: CASSPIQGAETQYF
j_gene: TRBJ2-3; abundance: once; v_gene: TRBV7-2; CDR3aa: CASSLSGLAGDQTDTQYF
j_gene: TRBJ2-3; abundance: -; v_gene: TRBV20-1; CDR3aa: CSALGEDTQYF
j_gene: TRBJ2-3; abundance: few; v_gene: TRBV10-3; CDR3aa: CAISESAGADTQYF
j_gene: TRBJ1-5; abundance: -; v_gene: TRBV27; CDR3aa: CASSSALRSSNQPQHF
j_gene: TRBJ1-2; abundance: -; v_gene: TRBV18; CDR3aa: CASSPRTRRGANYGYTF
j_gene: -; abundance: -; v_gene: TRBV20-1; CDR3aa: CSAPGQSGYTF
j_gene: TRBJ2-1; abundance: few; v_gene: TRBV6-1; CDR3aa: CASSPHPGLARSSSYNEQFF
j_gene: TRBJ2-7; abundance: -; v_gene: TRBV5-1; CDR3aa: CASSLATDRYEQYF
j_gene: TRBJ2-3; abundance: -; v_gene: TRBV7-2; CDR3aa: CASSFWWVSTDTQYF
j_gene: TRBJ1-2; abundance: few; v_gene: TRBV5-1; CDR3aa: CASSFLGNGYTF
j_gene: TRBJ2-3; abundance: -; v_gene: TRBV7-2; CDR3aa: CASSLRTSGGVADTQYF
j_gene: TRBJ2-7; abundance: few; v_gene: TRBV20-1; CDR3aa: CSSGGPTYEQYF
j_gene: TRBJ2-4; abundance: few; v_gene: TRBV28; CDR3aa: CASTTSGSAKNIQYF
j_gene: TRBJ2-7; abundance: -; v_gene: TRBV18; CDR3aa: CASSPPGLFRGYF
j_gene: TRBJ2-3; abundance: few; v_gene: TRBV5-1; CDR3aa: CASSYLADTRYF
j_gene: TRBJ2-3; abundance: few; v_gene: TRBV29-1; CDR3aa: CSVESGTDTQYF
j_gene: TRBJ2-7; abundance: few; v_gene: TRBV28; CDR3aa: CASSPPGRDYEQYF
j_gene: TRBJ1-1; abundance: -; v_gene: TRBV4-2; CDR3aa: CASSPLGESTEAFF
j_gene: TRBJ1-1; abundance: -; v_gene: TRBV14; CDR3aa: CASSQGGRLGPEAFF
j_gene: TRBJ2-7; abundance: few; v_gene: TRBV6-2/TRBV6-3; CDR3aa: CASLKLRTQYF
j_gene: TRBJ2-3; abundance: few; v_gene: TRBV20-1; CDR3aa: CSARGTSGDTDTQYF
j_gene: TRBJ2-7; abundance: -; v_gene: TRBV5-1; CDR3aa: CASFSGRRRVNEQYF